A selection of T cell receptor beta chains follows, all from one sample in a study of blood T cell repertoires in COVID-19. Produced via immunoSEQ multiplex PCR; TCRdb's table is partial and in-frame only. The sample includes fewer than 200,000 clones, more than 70% of them seen just once. The sample taken for sequencing was peripheral blood. These receptor sequences come from a middle-aged man who had recovered from COVID-19. Each CDR3 is given with its conserved first and last residue. D genes are given only for firm matches. Clone size is stated in some rows and not others, as once, few, many or a class when expanded.

CASSDWTDTNYGYTF,TGTGCCAGCAGTGACTGGACAGATACTAACTATGGCTACACCTTC,.,TRBJ1-2,.,TRBV2
CASSSSGTSGSEQYF,TGTGCCAGCAGCTCCTCCGGGACTAGCGGTAGCGAGCAGTACTTC,.,TRBJ2-7,TRBD2,TRBV7-6
CASIPGYTYEQYF,TGTGCCAGCATTCCAGGCTACACCTACGAGCAGTACTTC,.,TRBJ2-7,.,TRBV9
CAISRSRDYEQYF,TGTGCCATCAGTAGGAGCAGGGACTACGAGCAGTACTTC,.,TRBJ2-7,.,TRBV10-3
CALPSRGIDYGYTF,TGTGCCTTACCGTCACGGGGGATCGACTATGGCTACACCTTC,.,TRBJ1-2,.,TRBV30
CASSAGGQLPYEQYF,TGTGCCAGCAGCGCCGGGGGACAGCTACCCTACGAGCAGTACTTC,.,TRBJ2-7,.,TRBV9
CASSLSRDSSEQYF,TGTGCCAGCAGTTTATCCAGGGATTCGAGCGAGCAGTACTTC,.,TRBJ2-7,.,TRBV28
CASSLRDRRGNGYTF,TGCGCCAGCAGCTTGCGGGACAGAAGGGGCAATGGCTACACCTTC,.,TRBJ1-2,TRBD1,TRBV5-1
CARSDRDRGGNYGYTF,TGTGCCCGAAGCGACCGGGACAGGGGTGGGAACTATGGCTACACCTTC,.,TRBJ1-2,TRBD1,TRBV2
CASRDRGNTEAFF,TGTGCCAGCCGGGACAGGGGAAACACTGAAGCTTTCTTT,.,TRBJ1-1,TRBD1,TRBV19
CASSPDQGSNSPLHF,TGTGCCAGCTCACCCGATCAGGGATCTAATTCACCCCTCCACTTT,once,TRBJ1-6,.,TRBV18
CASSSATGIDSQYF,TGCGCCAGCAGCTCCGCGACAGGGATAGATTCCCAGTACTTC,.,TRBJ2-5,TRBD1,TRBV5-1
CASSADTGSISYNEQFF,TGTGCCAGCAGTGCCGACACAGGGTCAATCTCCTACAATGAGCAGTTCTTC,.,TRBJ2-1,.,TRBV28
CASSREGAYGYTF,TGCGCCAGCAGCCGGGAGGGGGCCTATGGCTACACCTTC,.,TRBJ1-2,TRBD1,TRBV5-1
CASSPQTSGTNTGELFF,TGTGCCAGCAGCCCCCAGACTAGCGGAACGAACACCGGGGAGCTGTTTTTT,once,TRBJ2-2,TRBD2,TRBV7-7
CASSPRTGLRETQYF,TGTGCCAGCAGTCCCCGGACAGGGCTACGGGAGACCCAGTACTTC,.,TRBJ2-5,TRBD1,TRBV6-2/TRBV6-3
CASSLDLLGNEQFF,TGTGCCAGCAGCTTAGATCTACTAGGGAATGAGCAGTTCTTC,.,TRBJ2-1,.,TRBV11-2
CASRLEGFGRRSYEQYF,TGTGCCAGCAGATTGGAGGGGTTTGGGAGGAGGTCCTACGAGCAGTACTTC,.,TRBJ2-7,.,TRBV2
CASSRLDGQPQHF,TGTGCCAGCAGCCGCCTAGATGGTCAGCCCCAGCATTTT,.,TRBJ1-5,.,TRBV7-2
CASSDRRTQETQYF,TGCGCCAGCAGTGACCGACGGACTCAAGAGACCCAGTACTTC,few,TRBJ2-5,.,TRBV10-1
CASSLSDTGELFF,TGTGCCAGCAGCTTATCGGACACCGGGGAGCTGTTTTTT,.,TRBJ2-2,.,TRBV7-8
CASSRTSGGPNTGELFF,TGTGCCAGCAGCCGGACTAGCGGGGGACCGAACACCGGGGAGCTGTTTTTT,.,TRBJ2-2,TRBD2,TRBV11-2
CASSPRSQAWDQYF,TGTGCCAGCTCACCACGTTCACAGGCCTGGGACCAGTACTTC,once,TRBJ2-5,.,TRBV18
CASSSPHRGEYEQYF,TGTGCCAGCAGTTCCCCCCACAGGGGGGAATACGAGCAGTACTTC,.,TRBJ2-7,TRBD1,TRBV27
CAWSAFSYTF,TGTGCCTGGAGTGCCTTTAGCTACACCTTC,.,TRBJ1-2,.,TRBV30
CSVVASGNTIYF,TGCAGCGTTGTGGCCTCTGGAAACACCATATATTTT,.,TRBJ1-3,.,TRBV29-1
CAWSVGGYEQYF,TGTGCCTGGAGTGTCGGAGGGTACGAGCAGTACTTC,.,TRBJ2-7,.,TRBV30
CASSGRGNMGSPLHF,TGTGCCAGCAGTGGAAGGGGGAATATGGGCTCACCCCTCCACTTT,.,TRBJ1-6,.,TRBV2
CATSDPRLPYNEQFF,TGTGCCACCAGTGATCCGCGACTCCCCTACAATGAGCAGTTCTTC,.,TRBJ2-1,.,TRBV24-1
CASSPPGLAGPYEQYF,TGTGCCAGCTCACCACCAGGACTAGCGGGCCCCTACGAGCAGTACTTC,.,TRBJ2-7,TRBD2,TRBV18
CASSYETGGTYEQYF,TGTGCCAGCAGTTACGAGACAGGGGGAACCTACGAGCAGTACTTC,.,TRBJ2-7,TRBD1,TRBV6-2/TRBV6-3
CASSLDRVLGGYTF,TGTGCCAGCAGCTTAGACAGGGTCTTAGGTGGCTACACCTTC,.,TRBJ1-2,.,TRBV7-2